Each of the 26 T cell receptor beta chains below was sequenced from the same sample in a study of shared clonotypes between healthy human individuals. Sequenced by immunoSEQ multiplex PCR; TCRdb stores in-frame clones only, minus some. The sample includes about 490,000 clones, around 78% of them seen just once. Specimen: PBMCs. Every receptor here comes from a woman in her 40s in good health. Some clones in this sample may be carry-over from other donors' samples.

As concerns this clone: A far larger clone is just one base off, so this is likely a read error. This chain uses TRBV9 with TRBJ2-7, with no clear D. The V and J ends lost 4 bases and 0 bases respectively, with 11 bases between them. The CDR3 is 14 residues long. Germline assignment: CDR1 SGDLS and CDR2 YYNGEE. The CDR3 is CASSRLGRSYEQYF. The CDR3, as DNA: TGTGCCAGCAGCCGGTTAGGCCGCTCCTACGAGCAGTACTTC.

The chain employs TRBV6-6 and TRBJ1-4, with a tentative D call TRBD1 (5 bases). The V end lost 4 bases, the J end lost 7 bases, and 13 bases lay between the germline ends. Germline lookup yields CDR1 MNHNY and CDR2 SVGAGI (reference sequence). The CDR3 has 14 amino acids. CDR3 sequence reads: CASSSGTGGEKLFF. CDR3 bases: TGTGCCAGCAGTTCCGGGACGGGGGGTGAAAAACTGTTTTTT.

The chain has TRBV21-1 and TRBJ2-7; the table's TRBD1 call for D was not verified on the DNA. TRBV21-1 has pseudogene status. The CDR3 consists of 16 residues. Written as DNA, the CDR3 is TGTGCCAGCAGCAAATTGGAGACAGGGTGTTGCTACGAGCAGTACTTC. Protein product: CASSKLETGCCYEQYF.

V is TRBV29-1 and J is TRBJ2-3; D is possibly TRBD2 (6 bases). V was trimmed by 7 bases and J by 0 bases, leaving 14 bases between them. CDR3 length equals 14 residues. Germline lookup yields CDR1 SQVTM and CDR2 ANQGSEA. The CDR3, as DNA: TGCAGCGCAATAGCGGAGCTTAGCACAGATACGCAGTATTTT. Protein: CSAIAELSTDTQYF.

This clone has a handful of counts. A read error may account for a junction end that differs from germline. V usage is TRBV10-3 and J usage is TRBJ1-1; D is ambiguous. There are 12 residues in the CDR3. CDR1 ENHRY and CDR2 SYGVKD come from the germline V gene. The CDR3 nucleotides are TGTGCCATCAGTGAGATGGGGTTTCCCCCCCGGTTT. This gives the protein CAISEMGFPPRF.

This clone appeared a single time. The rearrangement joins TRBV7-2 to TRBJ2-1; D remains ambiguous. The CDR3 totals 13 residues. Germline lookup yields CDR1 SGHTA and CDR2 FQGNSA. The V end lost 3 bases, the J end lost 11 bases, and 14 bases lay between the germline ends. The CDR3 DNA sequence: TGTGCCAGCAGCTTGGAAACCCGGGTCCAGCAGTTCTTC. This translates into CASSLETRVQQFF. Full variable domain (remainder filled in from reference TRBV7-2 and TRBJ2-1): GAGVSQSPSNKVTEKGKDVELRCDPISGHTALYWYRQSLGQGLEFLIYFQGNSAPDKSGLPSDRFSAERTGGSVSTLTIQRTQQEDSAVYLCASSLETRVQQFFGPGTRLTVL.

The DNA of the CDR3 is TGTAGTAGCGGGACTAGGGATACGCAGTATTTT. As protein: CSSGTRDTQYF. The rearrangement joins TRBV28 to TRBJ2-3; 8 bases agree with TRBD2. Germline V lookup: CDR1 MDHEN, CDR2 SYDVKM. The CDR3 loop spans 11 amino acids.

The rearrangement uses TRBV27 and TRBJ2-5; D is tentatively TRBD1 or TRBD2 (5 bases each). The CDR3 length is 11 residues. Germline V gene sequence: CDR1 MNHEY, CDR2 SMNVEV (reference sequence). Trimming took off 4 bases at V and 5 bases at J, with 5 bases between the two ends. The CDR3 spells CASSWGETQYF. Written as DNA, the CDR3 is TGTGCCAGCAGTTGGGGGGAGACCCAGTACTTC.

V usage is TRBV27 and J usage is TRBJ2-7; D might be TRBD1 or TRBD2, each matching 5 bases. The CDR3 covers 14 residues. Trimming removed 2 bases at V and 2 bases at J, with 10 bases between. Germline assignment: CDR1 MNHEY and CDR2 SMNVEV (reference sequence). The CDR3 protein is CASSLGPGPYEQYF. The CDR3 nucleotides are TGTGCCAGCAGTTTAGGCCCGGGGCCCTACGAGCAGTACTTC.

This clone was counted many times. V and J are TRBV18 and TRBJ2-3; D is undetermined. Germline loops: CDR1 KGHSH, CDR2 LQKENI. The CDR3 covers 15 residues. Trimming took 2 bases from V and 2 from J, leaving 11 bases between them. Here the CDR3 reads CASSPIVHTTDTQYF. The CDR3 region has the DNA TGTGCCAGCTCACCAATCGTACACACCACAGATACGCAGTATTTT.

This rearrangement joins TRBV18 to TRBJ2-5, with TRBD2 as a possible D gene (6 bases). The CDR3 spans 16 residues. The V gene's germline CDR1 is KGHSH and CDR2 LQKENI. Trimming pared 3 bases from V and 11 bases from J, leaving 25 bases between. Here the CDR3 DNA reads TGTGCCAGCTCACCGATCGGTAGCGGCTCAGGGTGGGAGCAGTACTTC. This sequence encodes CASSPIGSGSGWEQYF.

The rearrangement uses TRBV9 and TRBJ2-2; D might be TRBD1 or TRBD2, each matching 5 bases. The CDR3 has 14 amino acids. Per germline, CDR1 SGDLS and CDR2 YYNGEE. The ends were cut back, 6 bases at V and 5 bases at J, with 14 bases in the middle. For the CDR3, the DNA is TGTGCCAGCAACCTAGGGGAGAGTACCGGGGAGCTGTTTTTT. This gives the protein CASNLGESTGELFF.

This CDR3 is CASSWRDRGHVDTQYF. The CDR3 DNA sequence: TGTGCCAGCAGTTGGCGGGACAGGGGGCATGTAGATACGCAGTATTTT. The V and J genes are TRBV27 and TRBJ2-3; 12 bases line up with TRBD1. Germline trimming cut 4 bases from V and 5 bases from J; bases unmatched to any gene: 7. CDR1 is MNHEY, CDR2 SMNVEV, per germline (reference sequence). The CDR3 consists of 16 residues.

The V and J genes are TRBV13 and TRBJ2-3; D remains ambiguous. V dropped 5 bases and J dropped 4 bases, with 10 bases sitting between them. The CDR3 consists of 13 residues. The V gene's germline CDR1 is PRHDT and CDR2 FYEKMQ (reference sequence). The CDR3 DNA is TGTGCCAGCAGCCCACTGGGCGCAGATACGCAGTATTTT. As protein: CASSPLGADTQYF.

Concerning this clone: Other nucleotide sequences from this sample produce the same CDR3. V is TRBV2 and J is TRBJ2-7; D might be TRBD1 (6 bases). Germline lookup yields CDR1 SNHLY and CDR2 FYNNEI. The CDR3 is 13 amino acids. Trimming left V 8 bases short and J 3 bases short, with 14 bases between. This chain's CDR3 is CASVLDRSYEQYF. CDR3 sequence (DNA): TGTGCCAGCGTTCTCGACAGGAGCTACGAGCAGTACTTC.

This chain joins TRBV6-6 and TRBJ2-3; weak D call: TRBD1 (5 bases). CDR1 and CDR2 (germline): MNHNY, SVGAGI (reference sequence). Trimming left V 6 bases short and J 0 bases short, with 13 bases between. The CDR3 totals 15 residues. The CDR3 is CASSLVQGSTDTQYF. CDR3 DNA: TGTGCCAGCAGCCTAGTCCAGGGTAGCACAGATACGCAGTATTTT.

For the CDR3, the DNA is TGTGCCAGCAGTTTATATAGGGTAAACTCACCCCTCCACTTT. Residues: CASSLYRVNSPLHF. This chain links TRBV27 with TRBJ1-6; the D is unclear. Per germline, CDR1 MNHEY and CDR2 SMNVEV (reference sequence). This CDR3 is built from 14 residues. Trimming took 1 base from V and 10 from J, leaving 11 bases between them.

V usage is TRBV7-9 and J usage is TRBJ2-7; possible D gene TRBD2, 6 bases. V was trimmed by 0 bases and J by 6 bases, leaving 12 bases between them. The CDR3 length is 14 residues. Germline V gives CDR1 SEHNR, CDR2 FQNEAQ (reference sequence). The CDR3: CASSLAVLAPEQYF. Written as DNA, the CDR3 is TGTGCCAGCAGCTTAGCTGTACTAGCCCCCGAGCAGTACTTC.

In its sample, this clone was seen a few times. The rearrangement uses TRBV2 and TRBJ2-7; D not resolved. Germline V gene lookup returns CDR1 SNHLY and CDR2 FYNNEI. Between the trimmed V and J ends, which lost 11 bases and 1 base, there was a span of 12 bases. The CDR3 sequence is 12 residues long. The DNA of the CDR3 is TGTGCCGGCTTTTCGACGTCCTACGAGCAGTACTTC. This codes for CAGFSTSYEQYF.

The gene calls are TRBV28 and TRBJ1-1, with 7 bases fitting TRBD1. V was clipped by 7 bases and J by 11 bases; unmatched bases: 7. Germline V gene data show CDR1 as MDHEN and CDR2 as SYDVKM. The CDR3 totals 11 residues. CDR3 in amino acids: CASTRQGMAFF. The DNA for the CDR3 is TGTGCCAGCACTAGACAGGGTATGGCTTTCTTT.

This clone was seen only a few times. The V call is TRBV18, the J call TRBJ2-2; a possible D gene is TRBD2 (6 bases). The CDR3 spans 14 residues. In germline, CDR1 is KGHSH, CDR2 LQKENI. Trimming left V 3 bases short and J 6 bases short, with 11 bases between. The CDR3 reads CASSPFAGPGELFF. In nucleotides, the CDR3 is TGTGCCAGCTCACCCTTCGCGGGGCCCGGGGAGCTGTTTTTT.

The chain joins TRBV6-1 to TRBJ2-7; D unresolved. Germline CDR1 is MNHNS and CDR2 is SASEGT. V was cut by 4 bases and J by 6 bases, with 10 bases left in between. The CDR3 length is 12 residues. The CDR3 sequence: CASSVLMGEQYF. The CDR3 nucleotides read TGTGCCAGCAGTGTATTGATGGGCGAGCAGTACTTC.

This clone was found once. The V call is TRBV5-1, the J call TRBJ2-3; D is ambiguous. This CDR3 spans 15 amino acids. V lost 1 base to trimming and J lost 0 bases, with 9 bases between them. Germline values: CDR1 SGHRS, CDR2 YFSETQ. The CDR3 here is CASSLSDGSTDTQYF. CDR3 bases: TGCGCCAGCAGCTTGAGTGACGGGAGCACAGATACGCAGTATTTT.

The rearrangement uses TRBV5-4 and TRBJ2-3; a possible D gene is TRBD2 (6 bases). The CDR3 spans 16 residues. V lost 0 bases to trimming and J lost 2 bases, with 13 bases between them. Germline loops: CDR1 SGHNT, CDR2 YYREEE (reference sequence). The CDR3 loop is CASSLVSGANTDTQYF. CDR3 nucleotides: TGTGCCAGCAGCTTGGTTAGCGGAGCGAACACAGATACGCAGTATTTT.

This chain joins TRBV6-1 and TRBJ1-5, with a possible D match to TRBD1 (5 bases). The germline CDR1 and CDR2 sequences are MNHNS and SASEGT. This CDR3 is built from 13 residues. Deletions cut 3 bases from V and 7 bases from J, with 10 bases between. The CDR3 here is CASSERRAQPQHF. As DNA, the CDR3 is TGTGCCAGCAGTGAGCGCAGGGCCCAGCCCCAGCATTTT.

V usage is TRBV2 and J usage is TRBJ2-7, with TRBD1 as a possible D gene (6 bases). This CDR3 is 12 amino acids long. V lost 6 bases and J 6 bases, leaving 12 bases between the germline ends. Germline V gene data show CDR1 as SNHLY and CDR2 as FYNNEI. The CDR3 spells CASRDRGFEQYF. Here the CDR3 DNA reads TGTGCCAGCAGGGACAGAGGGTTCGAGCAGTACTTC.